Below, 27 T cell receptor beta chains from the same sample are listed, as sequenced in a study of vaccination and CD4 T cells after COVID-19. The antigens these receptors bind are not known. Treatment denoted: roughly 10-day PBMC culture with coronavirus spike peptide pools or control peptides (ViraFEST assay). Sequenced with the Oncomine TCR Beta short-read assay was DNA taken from cultured CD4+ T cells. A single record per CDR3 protein comes from TCRdb applying MiXCR to the PCR reads. The sample carries over 20,000 distinct CDR3 sequences, under 70% recorded once. Material for sequencing was CD4+ T cells from blood, cultured in vitro. Every receptor here comes from a human donor who had recovered from COVID-19.

This chain joins TRBV7-3 and TRBJ1-2; D perhaps matches TRBD1 (5 bases). Trimming took off 3 bases at V and 5 bases at J, with 10 bases between the two ends. Germline V gene sequence: CDR1 SGHTA, CDR2 FQGTGA. The CDR3 has 13 residues. The CDR3 nucleotides read TGTGCCAGCAGCTTGTCGCGGGGGTATGGCTACACCTTC. This encodes CASSLSRGYGYTF.

This chain uses TRBV6-1 with TRBJ1-1, with 8 bases lining up with TRBD1. The CDR3 runs to 14 residues. The germline V gene encodes CDR1 MNHNS and CDR2 SASEGT. Trimming removed 6 bases from V and 1 base from J; junction bases left unmatched: 4. The CDR3 spells CASRDRVGNTEAFF. In nucleotides, the CDR3 is TGTGCCAGCAGGGACAGGGTGGGGAACACTGAAGCTTTCTTT.

This clonotype was counted only a few times. This chain uses TRBV20-1 with TRBJ2-3, with 10 bases aligning to TRBD2. The ends lost 4 bases at V and 3 bases at J; junction bases unmatched: 10. The CDR3 sequence is 16 residues long. CDR1 and CDR2 from the germline V gene are DFQATT and SNEGSKA (reference sequence). The CDR3 region is CSATRGGLAKTDTQYF. DNA of the CDR3: TGCAGTGCTACCCGGGGGGGACTAGCGAAAACAGATACGCAGTATTTT.

The chain employs TRBV27 and TRBJ1-2, with D maybe TRBD1 (6 bases). This CDR3 has 14 amino acids. Deletions cut 8 bases from V and 4 bases from J, with 17 bases between. The germline V gene has CDR1 MNHEY and CDR2 SMNVEV (reference sequence). The CDR3 DNA sequence: TGTGCCAGCCGCGGACAGACTCCATTCTATGGCTACACCTTC. Amino acid sequence: CASRGQTPFYGYTF.

J is TRBJ1-6 and V is TRBV7-2, with 10 bases lining up with TRBD1. Trimming cost V 1 base and J 11 bases; bases outside gene matches: 5. Germline V gives CDR1 SGHTA, CDR2 FQGNSA. The CDR3 totals 15 residues. The DNA for the CDR3 is TGTGCCAGCAGCTTAGTAGCCGGACAGGGGGCACCCCTCCACTTT. Amino acid sequence: CASSLVAGQGAPLHF.

The chain uses TRBV27 and TRBJ1-3, with D possibly being TRBD1 (6 bases). Between the trimmed V and J ends, which lost 3 bases and 1 base, there was a span of 10 bases. CDR1 is MNHEY, CDR2 SMNVEV, per germline (reference sequence). The CDR3 is 15 amino acids. DNA of the CDR3: TGTGCCAGCAGTTTCACAGGGTTTTCTGGAAACACCATATATTTT. Amino acid sequence: CASSFTGFSGNTIYF.

The gene calls are TRBV20-1 and TRBJ2-3; D possibly corresponds to TRBD2 (5 bases). Trimming took off 1 base at V and 0 bases at J, with 8 bases between the two ends. The CDR3 sequence is 14 residues long. Germline-derived CDR1 and CDR2 are DFQATT and SNEGSKA (reference sequence). The CDR3 loop is CSARAGFSTDTQYF. The DNA for the CDR3 is TGCAGTGCTAGAGCGGGATTTAGCACAGATACGCAGTATTTT.

The chain joins TRBV11-3 to TRBJ2-5; TRBD2 is a possible D gene (5 bases). Germline CDR1 is SGHNT and CDR2 is YENEEA. This CDR3 is 13 amino acids long. The ends were cut back, 1 base at V and 4 bases at J, with 7 bases in the middle. The CDR3: CASSLVRGETQYF. CDR3 bases: TGTGCCAGCAGCTTAGTCCGGGGAGAGACCCAGTACTTC.

The genes are TRBV14 and TRBJ1-3; weak D call: TRBD1 (5 bases). Germline lookup yields CDR1 SGHDN and CDR2 FVKESK. CDR3 length equals 16 residues. Trimming cost V 0 bases and J 3 bases, with 12 bases left between them. CDR3 DNA: TGTGCCAGCAGCCAAGAAAGCAGGGCATTTGGAAACACCATATATTTT. Translating it yields CASSQESRAFGNTIYF.

About this clonotype itself: The junction differs from germline at one of its ends, possibly a read error. This chain joins TRBV27 and TRBJ2-7; 7 nucleotides agree with TRBD1. Germline-derived CDR1 and CDR2 are MNHEY and SMNVEV (reference sequence). The CDR3 contains 16 residues. CDR3 DNA: TGTGCCAGCAGTTTAGCGGTTATCCCGGGACAGCCTTATCGGAACTTC. As protein: CASSLAVIPGQPYRNF.

The rearrangement joins TRBV20-1 to TRBJ1-4; a possible D gene is TRBD1 (6 bases). V lost 3 bases, J lost 4 bases, and 12 bases lay in between. The CDR3 loop spans 14 amino acids. The V gene's germline CDR1 is DFQATT and CDR2 SNEGSKA (reference sequence). CDR3 in amino acids: CSASGPRGNEKLFF. In DNA form, the CDR3 reads TGCAGTGCTAGTGGGCCCAGGGGTAATGAAAAACTGTTTTTT.

The chain recombines TRBV7-2 with TRBJ2-3; D is uncertain. From germline, CDR1 is SGHTA and CDR2 FQGNSA. The CDR3 totals 15 residues. Trimming removed 0 bases at V and 6 bases at J, with 13 bases between. In DNA form, the CDR3 reads TGTGCCAGCAGCTTAGCGAGGACCCCTCTGGATACGCAGTATTTT. Protein sequence: CASSLARTPLDTQYF. The complete variable domain, with remaining parts taken from reference TRBV7-2 and TRBJ2-3, reads GAGVSQSPSNKVTEKGKDVELRCDPISGHTALYWYRQSLGQGLEFLIYFQGNSAPDKSGLPSDRFSAERTGGSVSTLTIQRTQQEDSAVYLCASSLARTPLDTQYFGPGTRLTVL.

In the case of this clonotype: The final CDR3 position lacks the conserved phenylalanine or tryptophan, pointing to a likely read error. CDR3 nucleotides: TGCAGTGCTAGGCCCACCCTCGGGGCCAACGTCCTGACTTGC. It codes for CSARPTLGANVLTC. V usage is TRBV20-1 and J usage is TRBJ2-6; D not resolved. The CDR3 loop spans 14 amino acids. Germline CDR1 is DFQATT and CDR2 is SNEGSKA (reference sequence). With 3 bases removed from V and 4 bases from J, the gap between germline ends came to 10 bases.

The V call is TRBV7-2, the J call TRBJ2-7, with 9 bases matching TRBD1. CDR1 and CDR2 (germline): SGHTA, FQGNSA. J was trimmed by 5 bases and V by 3 bases; bases with no gene match: 14. CDR3 length: 17 residues. The CDR3, as DNA: TGTGCCAGCAGCTTCAGGGGACGGGGACAGGGTTCCAACGAGCAGTACTTC. Its translation: CASSFRGRGQGSNEQYF.

The CDR3, as DNA: TGTGCCAGCAGCACAGGGTGGGGCTACACCTTC. The encoded protein is CASSTGWGYTF. This sequence joins TRBV7-9 and TRBJ1-2, with D tentatively TRBD1 (6 bases). The V and J ends lost 5 bases and 8 bases respectively, with 9 bases between them. Germline values: CDR1 SEHNR, CDR2 FQNEAQ (reference sequence). This CDR3 spans 11 amino acids.

This chain uses TRBV12-3 or TRBV12-4 with TRBJ2-1, with D unclear. The CDR3 has 14 residues. Trimming removed 7 bases from V and 0 bases from J, with 10 bases in between. The CDR3 DNA reads as TGTGCCAGCACCCGATGGGGCTCCTACAATGAGCAGTTCTTC. It codes for CASTRWGSYNEQFF.

The chain carries TRBV5-4 and TRBJ2-1; 11 bases align to TRBD2. The CDR3 loop spans 15 amino acids. The trim removed 3 bases at V and 10 bases at J, leaving 9 bases unmatched. CDR1 and CDR2 from the germline V gene are SGHNT and YYREEE (reference sequence). The CDR3 region has the DNA TGTGCCAGCAGCTGGGGGACTAGCGGTCAAACGGAGCAGTTCTTC. It specifies CASSWGTSGQTEQFF.

The chain joins TRBV4-1 to TRBJ2-2; TRBD2 agrees at 14 bases. Per germline, CDR1 MGHRA and CDR2 YSYEKL. V was clipped by 1 base and J by 4 bases; unmatched bases: 5. The CDR3 has 18 amino acids. The CDR3 region is CASSQGGLAGVGTGELFF. The CDR3 DNA sequence: TGCGCCAGCAGCCAAGGGGGACTAGCGGGAGTCGGCACCGGGGAGCTGTTTTTT.

The rearrangement joins TRBV6-5 to TRBJ2-2; D is uncertain. The V gene lost 2 bases and the J gene lost 1 base, with 8 bases spanning the gap. This CDR3 is 15 amino acids long. Germline-derived CDR1 and CDR2 are MNHEY and SVGAGI. Written as DNA, the CDR3 is TGTGCCAGCAGTTACATCGGATTGAACACCGGGGAGCTGTTTTTT. Translating gives CASSYIGLNTGELFF.

The genes are TRBV7-2 and TRBJ1-3; no firm D call. Germline V gives CDR1 SGHTA, CDR2 FQGNSA. Deletions cut 5 bases from V and 2 bases from J, with 7 bases between. The CDR3 runs 13 residues. The CDR3 is CASSTTPGNTIYF. In DNA, the CDR3 is TGTGCCAGCAGCACCACGCCTGGAAACACCATATATTTT.

Only a few counts were recorded for this clonotype. The chain links TRBV7-9 to TRBJ2-5; TRBD2 aligns across 11 bases. V gave up 8 bases and J gave up 3 bases; unmatched junction bases: 5. The CDR3 runs 14 residues. CDR1 and CDR2 (germline): SEHNR, FQNEAQ (reference sequence). The chain's CDR3 is CASRQTSGEETQYF. The CDR3 DNA sequence: TGTGCCAGCCGACAGACTAGCGGGGAAGAGACCCAGTACTTC.

This chain links TRBV6-2 or TRBV6-3 with TRBJ1-2; TRBD1 might be the D (6 bases). Trimming removed 1 base at V and 10 bases at J, with 16 bases between. CDR3 length: 14 residues. CDR1 and CDR2 (germline): MNHEY, SVGEGT. The CDR3 loop is CASSYYKQGRDYTF. CDR3 nucleotides: TGTGCCAGCAGTTACTATAAACAGGGAAGGGACTACACCTTC.

V and J are TRBV7-2 and TRBJ1-3, with D perhaps matching TRBD1 (6 bases). V was clipped by 4 bases and J by 0 bases, with 16 bases between them. This CDR3 spans 17 amino acids. Germline V gene data show CDR1 as SGHTA and CDR2 as FQGNSA. The CDR3 is CASSSQGLGASGNTIYF. For the CDR3, the DNA is TGTGCCAGCAGCTCACAGGGTTTGGGTGCCTCTGGAAACACCATATATTTT.

This clonotype was detected a few times. The gene calls are TRBV6-2 or TRBV6-3 and TRBJ2-3, with 11 bases matching TRBD2. There are 13 residues in the CDR3. Trimming cost V 7 bases and J 6 bases; bases outside gene matches: 3. Germline CDR1 reads MNHEY; CDR2 reads SVGEGT. CDR3 coding DNA: TGTGCCAGCAAGACTAGCGGGATGGATACGCAGTATTTT. Translating it yields CASKTSGMDTQYF.

The rearrangement uses TRBV20-1 and TRBJ1-2, with TRBD1 as a possible D gene (5 bases). CDR3 length: 13 residues. Between the trimmed V and J ends, which lost 3 bases and 7 bases, there was a span of 15 bases. Per germline, CDR1 DFQATT and CDR2 SNEGSKA (reference sequence). The CDR3 bases are TGCAGTGCTAGTGAATCGGGGCCGCGTGGCTACACCTTC. Translating it yields CSASESGPRGYTF.

The chain is built from TRBV28 and TRBJ1-6; D call uncertain. The V and J ends lost 7 bases and 13 bases respectively, with 20 bases between them. The germline CDR1 and CDR2 sequences are MDHEN and SYDVKM. This CDR3 is 14 amino acids long. The CDR3 DNA reads TGTGCCAGCACACTGGAGGGTTTCTCATCGCCCCTCCACTTT. It encodes CASTLEGFSSPLHF.

The CDR3 region has the DNA TGTGCCAGCAGTTTGGGTGGCGGGGGGTACAATGAGCAGTTCTTC. Translation gives CASSLGGGGYNEQFF. The chain has TRBV12-3 or TRBV12-4 and TRBJ2-1, with 8 bases that match TRBD2. V shed 3 bases and J 4 bases; nucleotides not matched to a gene: 5. The CDR3 totals 15 residues.